These T cell receptor beta chains were read from a single sample in a study of T cell changes during pregnancy in multiple sclerosis. Using immunoSEQ multiplex PCR, the repertoire was profiled, and TCRdb retains in-frame clones only, with some absent. In the table there are approximately 89,000 clones, nearly 95% of which are singletons. The sample in question was peripheral blood, obtained after pregnancy. The receptors derive from a female donor in good health, enrolled as a control in a pregnancy study. Each CDR3 is given with its conserved first and last residue. D genes are given only for firm matches. The size of a clone is reported for some rows only, either as once, few or many, or as a class for expanded clones.

J: TRBJ2-6; D: TRBD1; size: -; V: TRBV2; DNA: TGTGCCAGCAGTGTTGGGACAGGGGCCACCTCTGGGGCCAACGTCCTGACTTTC; CDR3: CASSVGTGATSGANVLTF
J: TRBJ1-1; D: -; size: -; V: TRBV5-1; DNA: TGCGCCAGCAGCTACCGGGACTTCATGAACACTGAAGCTTTCTTT; CDR3: CASSYRDFMNTEAFF
J: TRBJ2-3; D: TRBD1; size: -; V: TRBV29-1; DNA: TGCAGCGCACGGACAGGTTTTGGTACAGATACGCAGTATTTT; CDR3: CSARTGFGTDTQYF
J: TRBJ2-7; D: -; size: -; V: TRBV15; DNA: TGTGCCACCAGCACCCGGGACACCCGAGCCTACGAGCAGTACTTC; CDR3: CATSTRDTRAYEQYF
J: TRBJ1-3; D: TRBD1; size: once; V: TRBV6-5; DNA: TGTGCCAGCAGATCACCGGGACAGACCCGAAACACCATATATTTT; CDR3: CASRSPGQTRNTIYF
J: TRBJ2-1; D: -; size: few; V: TRBV6-5; DNA: TGTGCCAGCAGCTCGCGACTGTACAATGAGCAGTTCTTC; CDR3: CASSSRLYNEQFF
J: TRBJ2-3; D: TRBD2; size: -; V: TRBV28; DNA: TGTGCCAGCAAAGCTAGCGGGAGTACAGATACGCAGTATTTT; CDR3: CASKASGSTDTQYF
J: TRBJ2-7; D: -; size: -; V: TRBV28; DNA: TGTGCCAGCAGTTTACTAGCGCGTGAGCAGTACTTC; CDR3: CASSLLAREQYF
J: TRBJ2-1; D: TRBD2; size: -; V: TRBV30; DNA: TGTGCCTGGAGTTCACTAGCGGGAGCCAATGAGCAGTTCTTC; CDR3: CAWSSLAGANEQFF
J: TRBJ1-3; D: -; size: -; V: TRBV30; DNA: TGTGCCTGGAGTGTCTCCTCGGTGTATGGAAACACCATATATTTT; CDR3: CAWSVSSVYGNTIYF
J: TRBJ1-5; D: -; size: -; V: TRBV6-6; DNA: TGTGCCAGCAGTTACTCGGACAGTTCGCCCCAGCATTTT; CDR3: CASSYSDSSPQHF
J: TRBJ2-3; D: -; size: -; V: TRBV6-5; DNA: TGTGCCAGCAGAAACTACAGGGAGGATACGCAGTATTTT; CDR3: CASRNYREDTQYF
J: TRBJ2-1; D: -; size: -; V: TRBV28; DNA: TGTGCCAGCAGTTTCCGGGAGCAGTTCTTC; CDR3: CASSFREQFF
J: TRBJ2-7; D: TRBD2; size: -; V: TRBV13; DNA: TGTGCCAGCAGCTCTGGACTAGCGGGAGGGCCCTACGAGCAGTACTTC; CDR3: CASSSGLAGGPYEQYF
J: TRBJ1-2; D: TRBD1; size: -; V: TRBV11-1; DNA: TGTGCCAGCAGCTTAGAACAGGGGCAGAACTATGGCTACACCTTC; CDR3: CASSLEQGQNYGYTF
J: TRBJ1-1; D: -; size: -; V: TRBV10-2; DNA: TGCGCCAGCCGATGGGAGGTAGCGAACACTGAAGCTTTCTTT; CDR3: CASRWEVANTEAFF
J: TRBJ2-3; D: -; size: -; V: TRBV6-4; DNA: TGTGCCAGCAGTGACTCTGCGGAGGGCGGAGATACGCAGTATTTT; CDR3: CASSDSAEGGDTQYF